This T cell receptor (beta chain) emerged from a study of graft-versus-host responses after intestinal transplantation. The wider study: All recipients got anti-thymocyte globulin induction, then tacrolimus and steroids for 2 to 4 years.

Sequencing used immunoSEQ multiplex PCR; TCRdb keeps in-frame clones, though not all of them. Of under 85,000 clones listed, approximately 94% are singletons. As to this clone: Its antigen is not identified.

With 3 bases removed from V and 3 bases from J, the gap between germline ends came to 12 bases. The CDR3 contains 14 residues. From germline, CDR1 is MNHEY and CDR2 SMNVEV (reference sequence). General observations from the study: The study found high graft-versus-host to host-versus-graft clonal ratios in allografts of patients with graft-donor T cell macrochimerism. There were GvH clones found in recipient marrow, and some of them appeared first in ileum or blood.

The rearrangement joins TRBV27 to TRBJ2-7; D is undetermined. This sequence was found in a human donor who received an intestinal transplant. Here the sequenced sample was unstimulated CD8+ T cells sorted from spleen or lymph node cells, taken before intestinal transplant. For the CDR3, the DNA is TGTGCCAGCAGTTTGAGACCCGGAGTCTACGAGCAGTACTTC. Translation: CASSLRPGVYEQYF.